This T cell receptor (beta chain) was sequenced for a study of blood T cell repertoires in COVID-19. This table comes from immunoSEQ multiplex PCR, and its TCRdb copy is limited to in-frame clones, with some not included. Among 68,000 or so clones, 75% to 90% were seen once, and the ten largest hold about 2.3%. This clone was recorded once. The germline V gene encodes CDR1 SQVTM and CDR2 ANQGSEA. The CDR3 contains 10 residues. Trimming took off 4 bases at V and 6 bases at J, with 7 bases between the two ends. The sequence was collected from a human donor in a cohort sampled during active COVID-19. The sequenced material came from peripheral blood. The chain couples TRBV29-1 to TRBJ2-7, with D perhaps matching TRBD1 (5 bases). The DNA for the CDR3 is TGCAGCGTTGTGCAGGGCGAGCAGTACTTC. Amino acids: CSVVQGEQYF.